This TCR beta chain appears in the sequencing data of a study of T cell repertoires in cytomegalovirus infection (dated by TCRdb to the late 2010s). General notes on the study: Because public TCR beta signatures pointed to carriage of CMV infection together with the matching HLA type, the HLA type of each donor mattered for the analysis.

Beyond this particular receptor, the publication reports: In the ex vivo response, HLA-C-restricted CMV-specific TCR beta clonotypes were dominant, and in two of eight donors the single most frequent clonotype came from this HLA-C-restricted group. In both this cohort and an independent cohort of some 350 donors, the cumulative frequency of public TCR beta family members distinguished carriers of CMV infection plus the relevant HLA type.

According to the germline V gene, CDR1 reads SGHRS and CDR2 reads YFSETQ. The CDR3 numbers 17 residues from cysteine through phenylalanine. Only the CDR3 region is kept as DNA, spanning 51 bases read in frame from base 1. Clipping removes 2 bases from V and 0 bases from J, with 3 as the unmatched junction base count. The data were produced on an Illumina HiSeq 1500. Through fastp at Q25 and MiXCR, TCRdb rebuilt clones from the public reads, retaining in-frame beta chains. A single entry per CDR3 protein holds the most common genes and DNA from its merged rows. This sample gives a few hundred thousand distinct CDR3 sequences in total; over 7.5% of them show up just once. Approximately 4.7% of the sample is held by the ten biggest clonotypes. In its sample, this clonotype was seen a few times. What this receptor recognizes is not known. No much larger clonotype is one base removed from it; base qualities were not supplied.

The sequencing sample was made of PBMCs. This TCR was recovered from a human donor in good health (CMV status not recorded). Some clones in this sample may be carry-over from other donors' samples. The sequence is built from TRBV5-1 and TRBJ2-1; a stretch of 12 junction bases matches TRBD2. The CDR3 protein is CASSLGLAGISYNEQFF. The DNA reads as follows: TGCGCCAGCAGCTTAGGACTAGCGGGGATCTCCTACAATGAGCAGTTCTTC.